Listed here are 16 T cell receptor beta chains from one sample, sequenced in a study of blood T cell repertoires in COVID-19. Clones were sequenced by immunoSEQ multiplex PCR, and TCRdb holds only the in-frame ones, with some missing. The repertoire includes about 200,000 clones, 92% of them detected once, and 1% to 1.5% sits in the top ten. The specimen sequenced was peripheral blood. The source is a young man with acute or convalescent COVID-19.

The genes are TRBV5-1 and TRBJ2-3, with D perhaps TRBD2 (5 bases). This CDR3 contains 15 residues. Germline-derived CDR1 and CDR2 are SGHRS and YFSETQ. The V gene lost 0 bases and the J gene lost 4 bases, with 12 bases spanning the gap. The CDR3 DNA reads TGCGCCAGCAGCTTGGCCGATAAAGCGGCAGATACGCAGTATTTT. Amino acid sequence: CASSLADKAADTQYF.

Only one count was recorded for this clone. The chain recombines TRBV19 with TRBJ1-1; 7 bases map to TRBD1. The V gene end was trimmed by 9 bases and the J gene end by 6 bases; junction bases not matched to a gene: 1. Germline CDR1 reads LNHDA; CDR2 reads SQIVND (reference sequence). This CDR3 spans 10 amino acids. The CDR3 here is CASTGAEAFF. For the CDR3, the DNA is TGTGCCAGCACAGGGGCTGAAGCTTTCTTT. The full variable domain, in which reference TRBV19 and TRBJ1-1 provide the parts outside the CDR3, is DGGITQSPKYLFRKEGQNVTLSCEQNLNHDAMYWYRQDPGQGLRLIYYSQIVNDFQKGDIAEGYSVSREKKESFPLTVTSAQKNPTAFYLCASTGAEAFFGQGTRLTVV.

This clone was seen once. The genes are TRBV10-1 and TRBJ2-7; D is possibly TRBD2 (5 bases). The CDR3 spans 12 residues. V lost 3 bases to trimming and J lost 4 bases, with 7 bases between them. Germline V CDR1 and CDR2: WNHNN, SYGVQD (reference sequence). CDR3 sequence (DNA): TGCGCCAGCAGTGACGGGATTTACGAGCAGTACTTC. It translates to CASSDGIYEQYF.

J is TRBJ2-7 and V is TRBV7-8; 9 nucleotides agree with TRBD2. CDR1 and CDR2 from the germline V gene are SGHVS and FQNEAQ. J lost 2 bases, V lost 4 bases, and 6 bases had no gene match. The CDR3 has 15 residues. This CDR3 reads CASSWGAGGPYEQYF. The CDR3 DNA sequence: TGTGCCAGCAGCTGGGGAGCGGGAGGACCCTACGAGCAGTACTTC. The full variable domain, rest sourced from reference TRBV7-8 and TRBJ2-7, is GAGVSQSPRYKVAKRGQDVALRCDPISGHVSLFWYQQALGQGPEFLTYFQNEAQLDKSGLPSDRFFAERPEGSVSTLKIQRTQQEDSAVYLCASSWGAGGPYEQYFGPGTRLTVT.

The CDR3, as DNA: TGTGCCAGCAGCTTGGGAACAACAGATACGCAGTATTTT. Encoded protein: CASSLGTTDTQYF. The rearrangement uses TRBV5-6 and TRBJ2-3; D uncertain. The CDR3 spans 13 residues. Germline CDR1 is SGHDT and CDR2 is YYEEEE. V was trimmed by 0 bases and J by 3 bases, leaving 5 bases between them.

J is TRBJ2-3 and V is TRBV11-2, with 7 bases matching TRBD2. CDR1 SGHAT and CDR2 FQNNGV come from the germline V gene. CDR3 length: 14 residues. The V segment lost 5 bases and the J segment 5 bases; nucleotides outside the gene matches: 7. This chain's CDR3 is CASSLGGLGDTQYF. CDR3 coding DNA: TGTGCCAGCAGCCTCGGGGGGTTGGGAGATACGCAGTATTTT.

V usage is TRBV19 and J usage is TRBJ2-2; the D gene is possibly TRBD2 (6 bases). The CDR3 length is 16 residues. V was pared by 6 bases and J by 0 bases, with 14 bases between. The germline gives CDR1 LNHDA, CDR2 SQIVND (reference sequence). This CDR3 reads CASRLRRDANTGELFF. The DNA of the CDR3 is TGTGCCAGTAGACTCAGGAGGGACGCGAACACCGGGGAGCTGTTTTTT.

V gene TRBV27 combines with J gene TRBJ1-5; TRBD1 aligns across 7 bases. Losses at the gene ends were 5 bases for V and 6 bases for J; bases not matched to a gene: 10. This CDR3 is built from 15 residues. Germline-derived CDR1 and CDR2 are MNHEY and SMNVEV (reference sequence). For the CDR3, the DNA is TGTGCCAGCAGTGACAGGGTGGGAGCTCCTCAGCCCCAGCATTTT. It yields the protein CASSDRVGAPQPQHF.

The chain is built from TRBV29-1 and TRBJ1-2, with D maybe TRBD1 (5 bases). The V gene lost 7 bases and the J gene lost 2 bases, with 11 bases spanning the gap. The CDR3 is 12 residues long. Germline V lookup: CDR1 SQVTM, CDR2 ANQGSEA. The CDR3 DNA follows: TGCAGCGCCGACACAGGAAACTATGGCTACACCTTC. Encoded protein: CSADTGNYGYTF.

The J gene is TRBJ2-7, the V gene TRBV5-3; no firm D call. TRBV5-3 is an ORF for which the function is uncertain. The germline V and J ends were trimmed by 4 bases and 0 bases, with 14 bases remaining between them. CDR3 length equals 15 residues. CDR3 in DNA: TGTGCCAGAAGCGGGCCGTTTGACCGCTCCTACGAGCAGTACTTC. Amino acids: CARSGPFDRSYEQYF.

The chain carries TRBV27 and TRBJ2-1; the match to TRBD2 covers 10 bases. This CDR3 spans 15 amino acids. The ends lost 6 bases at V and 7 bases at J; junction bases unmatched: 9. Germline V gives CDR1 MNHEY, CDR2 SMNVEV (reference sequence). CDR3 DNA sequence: TGTGCCAGCAGAGGCGTGGCTAGCGGGAGTAATGAGCAGTTCTTC. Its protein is CASRGVASGSNEQFF.

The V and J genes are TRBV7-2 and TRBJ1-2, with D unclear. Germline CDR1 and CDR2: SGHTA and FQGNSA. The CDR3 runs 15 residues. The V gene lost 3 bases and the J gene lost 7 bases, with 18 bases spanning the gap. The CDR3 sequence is CASSFHTIRPFGYTF. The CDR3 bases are TGTGCCAGCAGCTTTCACACAATCAGGCCCTTTGGCTACACCTTC. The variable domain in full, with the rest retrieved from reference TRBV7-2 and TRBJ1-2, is GAGVSQSPSNKVTEKGKDVELRCDPISGHTALYWYRQSLGQGLEFLIYFQGNSAPDKSGLPSDRFSAERTGGSVSTLTIQRTQQEDSAVYLCASSFHTIRPFGYTFGSGTRLTVV.

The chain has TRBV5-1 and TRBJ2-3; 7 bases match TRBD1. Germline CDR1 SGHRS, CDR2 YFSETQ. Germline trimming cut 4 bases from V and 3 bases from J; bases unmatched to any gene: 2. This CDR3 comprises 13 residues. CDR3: CASSGQVTDTQYF. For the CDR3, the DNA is TGCGCCAGCAGCGGACAGGTTACAGATACGCAGTATTTT.

The CDR3 loop reads CASSPKGGFGSYEQYF. The CDR3 DNA follows: TGTGCCAGCAGTCCGAAAGGGGGCTTTGGGTCCTACGAGCAGTACTTC. The chain joins TRBV28 to TRBJ2-7, with 7 bases that match TRBD1. Per germline, CDR1 MDHEN and CDR2 SYDVKM. Trimming took 5 bases from V and 1 from J; bases not matched to a gene: 11. The CDR3 has 16 residues.

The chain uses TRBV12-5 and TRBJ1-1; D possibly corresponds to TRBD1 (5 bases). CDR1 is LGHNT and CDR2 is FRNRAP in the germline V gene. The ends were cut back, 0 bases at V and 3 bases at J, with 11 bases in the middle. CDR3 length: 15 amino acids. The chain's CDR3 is CASGLVGGGDTEAFF. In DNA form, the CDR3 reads TGTGCTAGTGGTTTGGTAGGAGGAGGGGACACTGAAGCTTTCTTT.

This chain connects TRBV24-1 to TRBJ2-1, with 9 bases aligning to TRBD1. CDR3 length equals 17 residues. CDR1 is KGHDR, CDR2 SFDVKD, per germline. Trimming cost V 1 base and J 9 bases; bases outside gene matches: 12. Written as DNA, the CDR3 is TGTGCCACCAGTGATTTAAGCCCCCATGACAGGGGGGTTGAGCAGTTCTTC. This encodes CATSDLSPHDRGVEQFF.